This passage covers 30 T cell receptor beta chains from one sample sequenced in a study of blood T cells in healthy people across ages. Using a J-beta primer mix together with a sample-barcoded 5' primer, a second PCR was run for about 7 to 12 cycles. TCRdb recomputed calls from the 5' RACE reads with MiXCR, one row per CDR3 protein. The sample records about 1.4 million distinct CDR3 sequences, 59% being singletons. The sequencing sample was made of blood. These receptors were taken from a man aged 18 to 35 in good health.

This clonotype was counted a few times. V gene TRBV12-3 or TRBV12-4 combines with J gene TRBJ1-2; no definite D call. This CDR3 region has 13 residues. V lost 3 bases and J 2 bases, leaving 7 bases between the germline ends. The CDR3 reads CASSLPENYGYTF. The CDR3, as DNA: TGTGCCAGCAGTTTGCCAGAGAACTATGGCTACACCTTC.

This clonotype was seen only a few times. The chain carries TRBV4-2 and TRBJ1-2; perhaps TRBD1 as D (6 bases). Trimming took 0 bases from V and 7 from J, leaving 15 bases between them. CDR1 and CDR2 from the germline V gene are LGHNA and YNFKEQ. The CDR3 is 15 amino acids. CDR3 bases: TGTGCCAGCAGCCAAGATATTCAGGGGTTAGGTGGCTACACCTTC. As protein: CASSQDIQGLGGYTF.

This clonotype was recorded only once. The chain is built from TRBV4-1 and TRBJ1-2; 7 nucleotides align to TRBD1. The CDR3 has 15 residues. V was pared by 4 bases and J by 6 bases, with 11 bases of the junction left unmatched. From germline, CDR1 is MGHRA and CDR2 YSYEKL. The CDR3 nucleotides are TGCGCCAGCAGCCCAAGATCGACAGGGTCACATGGCTACACCTTC. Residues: CASSPRSTGSHGYTF.

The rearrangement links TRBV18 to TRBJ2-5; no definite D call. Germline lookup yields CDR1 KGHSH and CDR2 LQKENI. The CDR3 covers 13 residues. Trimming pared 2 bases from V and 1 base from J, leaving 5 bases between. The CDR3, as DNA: TGTGCCAGCTCACCAGAACCCCAAGAGACCCAGTACTTC. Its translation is CASSPEPQETQYF. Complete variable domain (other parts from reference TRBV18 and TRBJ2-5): NAGVMQNPRHLVRRRGQEARLRCSPMKGHSHVYWYRQLPEEGLKFMVYLQKENIIDESGMPKERFSAEFPKEGPSILRIQQVVRGDSAAYFCASSPEPQETQYFGPGTRLLVL.

In DNA form, the CDR3 reads TGCAGCGTCGGAAAGGCAAGCTCCTACGAGCAGTACTTC. It specifies CSVGKASSYEQYF. V gene TRBV29-1 combines with J gene TRBJ2-7, with D unclear. The germline CDR1 and CDR2 sequences are SQVTM and ANQGSEA. Trimming took 6 bases from V and 0 from J, leaving 12 bases between them. The CDR3 has 13 residues.

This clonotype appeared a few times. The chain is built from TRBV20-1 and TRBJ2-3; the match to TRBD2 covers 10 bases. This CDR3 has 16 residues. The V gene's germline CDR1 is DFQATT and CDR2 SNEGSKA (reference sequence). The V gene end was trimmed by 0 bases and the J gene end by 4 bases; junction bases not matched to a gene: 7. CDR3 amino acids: CSARDLSGRAADTQYF. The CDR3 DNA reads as TGCAGTGCTAGAGATTTAAGCGGGAGGGCAGCAGATACGCAGTATTTT.

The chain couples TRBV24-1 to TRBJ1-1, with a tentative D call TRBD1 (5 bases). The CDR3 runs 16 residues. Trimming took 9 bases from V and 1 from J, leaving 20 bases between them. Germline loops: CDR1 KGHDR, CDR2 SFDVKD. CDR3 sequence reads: CATEGPKRRENTEAFF. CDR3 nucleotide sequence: TGTGCCACCGAGGGGCCAAAAAGGCGGGAGAACACTGAAGCTTTCTTT.

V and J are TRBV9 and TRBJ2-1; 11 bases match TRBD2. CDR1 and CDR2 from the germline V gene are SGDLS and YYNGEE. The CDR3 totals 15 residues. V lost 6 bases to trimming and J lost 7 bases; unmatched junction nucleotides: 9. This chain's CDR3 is CASTTRLAGLNEQFF. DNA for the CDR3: TGTGCCAGCACCACTAGACTAGCGGGATTAAATGAGCAGTTCTTC. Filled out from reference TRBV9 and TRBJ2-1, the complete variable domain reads DSGVTQTPKHLITATGQRVTLRCSPRSGDLSVYWYQQSLDQGLQFLIQYYNGEERAKGNILERFSAQQFPDLHSELNLSSLELGDSALYFCASTTRLAGLNEQFFGPGTRLTVL.

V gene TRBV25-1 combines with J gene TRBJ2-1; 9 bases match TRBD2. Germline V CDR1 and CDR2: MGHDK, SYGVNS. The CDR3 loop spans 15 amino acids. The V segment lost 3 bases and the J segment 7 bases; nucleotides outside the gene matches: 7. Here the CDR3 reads CASSDYSGSPNEQFF. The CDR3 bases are TGTGCCAGCAGTGATTATAGCGGGAGCCCTAATGAGCAGTTCTTC.

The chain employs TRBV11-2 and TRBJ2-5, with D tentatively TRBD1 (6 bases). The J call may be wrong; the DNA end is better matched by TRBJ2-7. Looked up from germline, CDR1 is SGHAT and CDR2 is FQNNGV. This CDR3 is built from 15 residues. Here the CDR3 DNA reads TGTGCCAGCAGCTTAGGGGCAGGGGATGGGTACGAGCAGTACTTC. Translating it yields CASSLGAGDGYEQYF.

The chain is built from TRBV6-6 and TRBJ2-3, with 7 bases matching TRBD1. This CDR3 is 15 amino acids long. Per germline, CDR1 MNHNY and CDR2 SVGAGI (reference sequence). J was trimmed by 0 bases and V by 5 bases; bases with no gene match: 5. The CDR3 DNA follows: TGTGCCAGCAGTCCTTGGGACAGTAGCACAGATACGCAGTATTTT. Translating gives CASSPWDSSTDTQYF.

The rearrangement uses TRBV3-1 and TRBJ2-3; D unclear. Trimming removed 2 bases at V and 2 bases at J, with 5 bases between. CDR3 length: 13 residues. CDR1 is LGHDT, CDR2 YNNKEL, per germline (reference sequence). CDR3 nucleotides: TGTGCCAGCAGCCAACACTACACAGATACGCAGTATTTT. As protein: CASSQHYTDTQYF.

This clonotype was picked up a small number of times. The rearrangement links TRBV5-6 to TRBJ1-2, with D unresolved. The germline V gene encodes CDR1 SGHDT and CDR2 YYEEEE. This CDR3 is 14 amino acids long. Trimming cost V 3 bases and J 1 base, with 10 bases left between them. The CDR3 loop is CASSWVSVNYGYTF. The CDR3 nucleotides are TGTGCCAGCAGCTGGGTATCGGTTAACTATGGCTACACCTTC.

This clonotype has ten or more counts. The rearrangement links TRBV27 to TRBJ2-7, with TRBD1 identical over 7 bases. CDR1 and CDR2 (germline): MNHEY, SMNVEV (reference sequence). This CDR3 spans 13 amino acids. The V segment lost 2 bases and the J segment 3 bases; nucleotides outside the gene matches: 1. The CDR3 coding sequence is TGTGCCAGCAGTTTAAACAGGGGCTACGAGCAGTACTTC. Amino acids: CASSLNRGYEQYF.

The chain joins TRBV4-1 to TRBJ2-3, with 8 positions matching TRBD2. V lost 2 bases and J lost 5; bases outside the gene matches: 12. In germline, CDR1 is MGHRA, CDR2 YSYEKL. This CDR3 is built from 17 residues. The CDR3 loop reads CASSQWSSGGTGDTQYF. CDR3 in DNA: TGCGCCAGCAGCCAATGGTCCTCGGGGGGGACGGGAGATACGCAGTATTTT.

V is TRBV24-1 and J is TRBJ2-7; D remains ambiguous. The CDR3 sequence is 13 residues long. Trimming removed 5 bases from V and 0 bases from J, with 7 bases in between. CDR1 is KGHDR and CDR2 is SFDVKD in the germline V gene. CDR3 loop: CATSGSSSYEQYF. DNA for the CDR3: TGTGCCACCAGTGGTTCGTCCTCCTACGAGCAGTACTTC.

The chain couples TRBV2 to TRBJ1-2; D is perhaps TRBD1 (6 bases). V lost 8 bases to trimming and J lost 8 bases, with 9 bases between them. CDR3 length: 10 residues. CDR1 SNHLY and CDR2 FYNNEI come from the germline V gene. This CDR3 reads CASGQRGYTF. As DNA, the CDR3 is TGTGCCAGCGGACAGCGGGGCTACACCTTC.

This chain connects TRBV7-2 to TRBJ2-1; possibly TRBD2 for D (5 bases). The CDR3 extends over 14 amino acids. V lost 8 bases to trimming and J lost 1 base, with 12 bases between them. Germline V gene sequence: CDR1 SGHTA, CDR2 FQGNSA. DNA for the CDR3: TGTGCCAGCGAGGTGGGAGTGTCCTACAATGAGCAGTTCTTC. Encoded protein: CASEVGVSYNEQFF.

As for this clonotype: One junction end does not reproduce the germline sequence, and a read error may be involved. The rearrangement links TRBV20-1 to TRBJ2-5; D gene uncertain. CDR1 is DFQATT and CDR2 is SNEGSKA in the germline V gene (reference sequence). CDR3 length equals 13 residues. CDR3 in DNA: TGCAGTGCTAGAGACCAGGTCCAAGGGACCCAGTACTTC. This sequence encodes CSARDQVQGTQYF.

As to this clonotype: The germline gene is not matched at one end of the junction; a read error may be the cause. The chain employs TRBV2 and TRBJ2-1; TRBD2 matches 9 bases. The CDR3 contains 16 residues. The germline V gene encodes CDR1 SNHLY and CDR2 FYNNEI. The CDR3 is CASTLKAGGSCNEQFF. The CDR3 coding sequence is TGTGCCAGCACTCTTAAAGCGGGAGGCTCCTGCAATGAGCAGTTCTTC.

Here the CDR3 DNA reads TGCAGTGCTAGAGATTCCTGGAGGGGAAACTATGGCTACACCTTC. Its protein product is CSARDSWRGNYGYTF. V is TRBV20-1 and J is TRBJ1-2; TRBD1 might be the D (5 bases). V was trimmed by 0 bases and J by 2 bases, leaving 13 bases between them. Germline CDR1 and CDR2: DFQATT and SNEGSKA (reference sequence). The CDR3 totals 15 residues.

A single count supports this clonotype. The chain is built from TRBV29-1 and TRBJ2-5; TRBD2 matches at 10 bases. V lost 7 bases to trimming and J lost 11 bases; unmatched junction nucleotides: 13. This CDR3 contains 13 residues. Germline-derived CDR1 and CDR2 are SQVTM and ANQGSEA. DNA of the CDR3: TGCAGCGCCAGCGGGAGGGCCTACAATGAGCAGTACTTC. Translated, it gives CSASGRAYNEQYF.

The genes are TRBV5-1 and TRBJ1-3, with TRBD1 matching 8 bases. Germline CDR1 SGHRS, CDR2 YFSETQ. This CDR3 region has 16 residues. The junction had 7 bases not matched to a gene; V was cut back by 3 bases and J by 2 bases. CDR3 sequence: CASSSGQGEAGNTIYF. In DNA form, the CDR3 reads TGCGCCAGCAGCTCCGGACAGGGTGAAGCTGGAAACACCATATATTTT.

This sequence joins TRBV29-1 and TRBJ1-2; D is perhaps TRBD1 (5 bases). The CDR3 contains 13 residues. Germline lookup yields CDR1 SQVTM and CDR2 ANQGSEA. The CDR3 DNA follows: TGCAGTATTGGGGCAGGGTTGAACTATGGCTACACCTTC. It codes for CSIGAGLNYGYTF.

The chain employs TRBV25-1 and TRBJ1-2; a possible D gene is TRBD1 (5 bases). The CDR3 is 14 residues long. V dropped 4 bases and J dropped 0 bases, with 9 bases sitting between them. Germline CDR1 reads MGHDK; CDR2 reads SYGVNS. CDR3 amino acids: CASSGGTANYGYTF. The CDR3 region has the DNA TGTGCCAGCAGTGGGGGGACGGCTAACTATGGCTACACCTTC.

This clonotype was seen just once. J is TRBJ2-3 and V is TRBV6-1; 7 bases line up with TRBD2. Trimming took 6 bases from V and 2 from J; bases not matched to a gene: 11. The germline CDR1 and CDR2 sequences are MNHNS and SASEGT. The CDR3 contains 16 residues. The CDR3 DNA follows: TGTGCCAGCAGCCATCAACGGGGGGAGGACACAGATACGCAGTATTTT. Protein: CASSHQRGEDTDTQYF.

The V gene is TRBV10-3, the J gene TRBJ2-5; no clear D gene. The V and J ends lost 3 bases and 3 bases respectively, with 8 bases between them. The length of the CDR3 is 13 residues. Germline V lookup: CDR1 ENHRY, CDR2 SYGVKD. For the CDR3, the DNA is TGTGCCATCAGTGACGAGATCAAAGAGACCCAGTACTTC. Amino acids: CAISDEIKETQYF.

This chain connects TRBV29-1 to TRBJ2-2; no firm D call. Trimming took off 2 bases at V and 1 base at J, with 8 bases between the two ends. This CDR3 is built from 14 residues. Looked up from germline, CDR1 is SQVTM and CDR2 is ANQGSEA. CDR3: CSVESDGNTGELFF. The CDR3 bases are TGCAGCGTTGAATCCGACGGGAACACCGGGGAGCTGTTTTTT.

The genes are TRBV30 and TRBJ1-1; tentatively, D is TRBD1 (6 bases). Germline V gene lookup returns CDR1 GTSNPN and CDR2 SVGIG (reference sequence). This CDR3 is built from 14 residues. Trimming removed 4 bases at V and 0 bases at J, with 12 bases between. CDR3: CAWTEGVVNTEAFF. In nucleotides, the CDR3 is TGTGCCTGGACTGAGGGGGTAGTGAACACTGAAGCTTTCTTT.

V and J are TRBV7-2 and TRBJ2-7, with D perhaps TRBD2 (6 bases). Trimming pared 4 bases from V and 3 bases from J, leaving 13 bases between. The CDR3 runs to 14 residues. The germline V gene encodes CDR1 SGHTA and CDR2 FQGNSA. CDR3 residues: CASSSQNSGYEQYF. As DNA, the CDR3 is TGTGCCAGCAGCTCCCAAAATAGCGGCTACGAGCAGTACTTC.